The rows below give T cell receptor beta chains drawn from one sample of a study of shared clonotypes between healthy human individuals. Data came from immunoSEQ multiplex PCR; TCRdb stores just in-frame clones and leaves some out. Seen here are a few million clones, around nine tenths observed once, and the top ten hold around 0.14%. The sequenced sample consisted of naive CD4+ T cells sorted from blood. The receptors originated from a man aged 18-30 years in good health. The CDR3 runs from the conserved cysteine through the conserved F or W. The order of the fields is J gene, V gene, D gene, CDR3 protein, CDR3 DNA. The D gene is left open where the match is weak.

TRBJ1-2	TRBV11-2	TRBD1	CASSSDRGDGYTF	TGTGCCAGCAGCTCGGACAGGGGGGATGGCTACACCTTC
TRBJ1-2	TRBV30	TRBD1	CAWSPRTGGNGYTF	TGTGCCTGGAGTCCCCGGACAGGGGGGAATGGCTACACCTTC
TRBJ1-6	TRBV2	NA	CASKGSYNSPLHF	TGTGCCAGCAAGGGCTCCTATAATTCACCCCTCCACTTT
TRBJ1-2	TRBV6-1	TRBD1	CASRNRGRNYGYTF	TGTGCCAGCAGAAACAGGGGGCGAAACTATGGCTACACCTTC
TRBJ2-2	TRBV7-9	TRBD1	CASSLPSGQGPGELFF	TGTGCCAGCAGCTTACCAAGCGGACAGGGTCCCGGGGAGCTGTTTTTT
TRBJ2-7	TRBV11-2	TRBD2	CASTLGTSDSYEQYF	TGTGCCAGCACCCTTGGGACTAGCGACTCCTACGAGCAGTACTTC
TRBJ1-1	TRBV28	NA	CASRGNTEAFF	TGTGCCAGCCGGGGGAACACTGAAGCTTTCTTT
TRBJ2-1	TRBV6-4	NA	CASSDSGVSSNEQFF	TGTGCCAGCAGTGACTCCGGTGTTTCGTCCAATGAGCAGTTCTTC
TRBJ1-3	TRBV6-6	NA	CASSRRDNTIYF	TGTGCCAGCAGCCGCAGGGATAACACCATATATTTT
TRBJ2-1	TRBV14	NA	CASSLRQGKAGSSYNEQFF	TGTGCCAGCAGCCTCAGACAGGGAAAAGCGGGCAGCTCCTACAATGAGCAGTTCTTC
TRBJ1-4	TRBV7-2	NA	CASSLQGWEKLFF	TGTGCCAGCAGCTTACAGGGTTGGGAAAAACTGTTTTTT